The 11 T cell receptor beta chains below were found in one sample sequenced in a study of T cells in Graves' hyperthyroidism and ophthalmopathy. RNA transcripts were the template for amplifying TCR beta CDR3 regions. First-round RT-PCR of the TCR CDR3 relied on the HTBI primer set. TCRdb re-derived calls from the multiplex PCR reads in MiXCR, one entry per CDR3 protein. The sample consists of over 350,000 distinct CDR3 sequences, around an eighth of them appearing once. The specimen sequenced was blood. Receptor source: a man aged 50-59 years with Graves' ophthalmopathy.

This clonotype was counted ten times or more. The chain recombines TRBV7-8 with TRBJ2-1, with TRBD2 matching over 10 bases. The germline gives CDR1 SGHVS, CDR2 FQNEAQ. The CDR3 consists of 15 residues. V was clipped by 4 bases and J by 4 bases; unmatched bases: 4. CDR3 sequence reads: CASSSGTSVYNEQFF. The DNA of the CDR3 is TGTGCCAGCAGCTCCGGGACTAGCGTGTACAATGAGCAGTTCTTC. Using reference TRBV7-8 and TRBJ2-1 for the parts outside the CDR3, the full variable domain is GAGVSQSPRYKVAKRGQDVALRCDPISGHVSLFWYQQALGQGPEFLTYFQNEAQLDKSGLPSDRFFAERPEGSVSTLKIQRTQQEDSAVYLCASSSGTSVYNEQFFGPGTRLTVL.

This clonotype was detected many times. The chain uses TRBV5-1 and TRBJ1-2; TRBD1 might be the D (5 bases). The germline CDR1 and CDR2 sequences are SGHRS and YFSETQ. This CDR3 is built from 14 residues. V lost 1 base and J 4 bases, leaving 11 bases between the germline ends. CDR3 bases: TGCGCCAGCAGCTTGTTGACAGAGTCCTATGGCTACACCTTC. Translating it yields CASSLLTESYGYTF. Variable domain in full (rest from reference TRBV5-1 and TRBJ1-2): KAGVTQTPRYLIKTRGQQVTLSCSPISGHRSVSWYQQTPGQGLQFLFEYFSETQRNKGNFPGRFSGRQFSNSRSEMNVSTLELGDSALYLCASSLLTESYGYTFGSGTRLTVV.

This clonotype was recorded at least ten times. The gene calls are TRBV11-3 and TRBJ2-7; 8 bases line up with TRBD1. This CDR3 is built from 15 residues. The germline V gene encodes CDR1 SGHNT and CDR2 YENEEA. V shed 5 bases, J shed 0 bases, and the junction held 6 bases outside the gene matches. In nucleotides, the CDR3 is TGTGCCAGCAGCGGGCGGGACAGGAGCTCCTACGAGCAGTACTTC. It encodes CASSGRDRSSYEQYF.

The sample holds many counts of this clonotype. This CDR3 is CASMKASGDYNEQFF. CDR3 nucleotide sequence: TGTGCCAGCATGAAGGCTAGCGGGGACTACAATGAGCAGTTCTTC. This chain joins TRBV2 and TRBJ2-1; 9 nucleotides line up with TRBD2. Germline CDR1 reads SNHLY; CDR2 reads FYNNEI. V gave up 7 bases and J gave up 3 bases; unmatched junction bases: 7. The CDR3 covers 15 residues.

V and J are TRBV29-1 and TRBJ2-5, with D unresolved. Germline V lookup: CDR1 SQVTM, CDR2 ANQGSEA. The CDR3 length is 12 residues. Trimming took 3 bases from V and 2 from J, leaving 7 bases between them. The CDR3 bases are TGCAGCGTTGAGGCCCGGCAAGAGACCCAGTACTTC. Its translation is CSVEARQETQYF.

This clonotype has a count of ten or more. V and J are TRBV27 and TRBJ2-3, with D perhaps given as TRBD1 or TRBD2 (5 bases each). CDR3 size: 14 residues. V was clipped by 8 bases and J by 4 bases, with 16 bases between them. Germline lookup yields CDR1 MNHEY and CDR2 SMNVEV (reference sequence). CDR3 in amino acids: CASWPGRVPDTQYF. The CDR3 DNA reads TGTGCCAGCTGGCCAGGGCGGGTTCCAGATACGCAGTATTTT.

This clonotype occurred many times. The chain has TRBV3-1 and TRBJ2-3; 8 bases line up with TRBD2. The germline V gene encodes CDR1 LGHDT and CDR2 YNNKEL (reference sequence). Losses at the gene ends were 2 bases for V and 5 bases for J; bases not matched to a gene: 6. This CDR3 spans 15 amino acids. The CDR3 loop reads CASSQNSGTRDTQYF. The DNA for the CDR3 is TGTGCCAGCAGCCAAAATAGCGGGACGAGAGATACGCAGTATTTT.

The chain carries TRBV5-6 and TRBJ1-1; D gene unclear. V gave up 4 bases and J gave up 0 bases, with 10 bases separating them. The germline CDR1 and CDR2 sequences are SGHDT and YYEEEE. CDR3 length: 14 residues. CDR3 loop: CASSTGRMNTEAFF. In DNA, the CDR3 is TGTGCCAGCAGCACCGGACGGATGAACACTGAAGCTTTCTTT.

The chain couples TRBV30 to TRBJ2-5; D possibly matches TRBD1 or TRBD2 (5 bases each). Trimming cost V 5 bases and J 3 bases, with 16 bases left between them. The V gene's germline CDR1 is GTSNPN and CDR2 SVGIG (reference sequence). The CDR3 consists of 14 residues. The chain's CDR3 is CAWAPGTLEETQYF. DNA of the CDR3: TGTGCCTGGGCACCCGGGACCCTAGAAGAGACCCAGTACTTC.

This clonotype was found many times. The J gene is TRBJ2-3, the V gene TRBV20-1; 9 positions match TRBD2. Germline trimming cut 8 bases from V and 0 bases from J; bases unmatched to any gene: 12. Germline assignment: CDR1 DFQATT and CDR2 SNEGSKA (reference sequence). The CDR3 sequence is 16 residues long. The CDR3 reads CSPSGLALSSTDTQYF. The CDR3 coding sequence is TGCAGTCCAAGTGGACTAGCGTTATCTAGCACAGATACGCAGTATTTT.

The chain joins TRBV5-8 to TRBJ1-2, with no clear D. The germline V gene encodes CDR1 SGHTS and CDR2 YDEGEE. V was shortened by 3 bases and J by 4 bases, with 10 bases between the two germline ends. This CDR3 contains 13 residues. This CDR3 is CASSSTSVYGYTF. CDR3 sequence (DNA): TGTGCCAGCAGCTCGACATCGGTCTATGGCTACACCTTC.